The 9 T cell receptor beta chains below were found in one sample sequenced in a study of prognosis after radiotherapy for stage I lung cancer. Two rounds of multiplex PCR amplified TCR beta CDR3 from genomic DNA. First-round PCR employed TRBV- and TRBJ-specific primers for each gene. One entry per CDR3 protein results from TCRdb running MiXCR on the multiplex PCR reads. The sample lists tens of thousands of distinct CDR3 sequences, roughly 29% occurring once. The sample was PBMCs, taken before or after stereotactic body radiation therapy (not recorded which). These receptors came from a donor over 45 with non-small cell lung cancer.

This clonotype was seen ten or more times. This rearrangement joins TRBV7-9 to TRBJ1-3; TRBD1 agrees at 8 bases. V shed 3 bases, J shed 6 bases, and the junction held 7 bases outside the gene matches. This CDR3 comprises 15 residues. Germline V gene lookup returns CDR1 SEHNR and CDR2 FQNEAQ (reference sequence). The CDR3 DNA is TGTGCCAGCAGCTTTTCCGGACAGGGCTCAAACACCATATATTTT. Protein product: CASSFSGQGSNTIYF.

This clonotype was seen a handful of times. The J gene is TRBJ2-5, the V gene TRBV5-1; D might be TRBD1 (5 bases). Per germline, CDR1 SGHRS and CDR2 YFSETQ. The CDR3 loop spans 14 amino acids. Trimming removed 1 base at V and 2 bases at J, with 9 bases between. This CDR3 is CASSLWQGQETQYF. The DNA of the CDR3 is TGCGCCAGCAGCTTGTGGCAGGGACAAGAGACCCAGTACTTC.

The gene calls are TRBV7-3 and TRBJ2-2, with 7 bases fitting TRBD2. The CDR3 length is 14 residues. J gave up 6 bases and V 2 bases, and 3 bases lay outside the gene matches. CDR1 is SGHTA, CDR2 FQGTGA, per germline. The CDR3 DNA reads TGTGCCAGCAGCTTAGAGGGAGGGCCCGGGGAGCTGTTTTTT. Amino acid sequence: CASSLEGGPGELFF.

This chain uses TRBV6-2 or TRBV6-3 with TRBJ1-5; D unresolved. This CDR3 is built from 8 residues. Germline CDR1 MNHEY, CDR2 SVGEGT. The CDR3 is CAGQPQHF. CDR3 DNA sequence: TGTGCAGGACAGCCCCAGCATTTT.

This clonotype came up many times. The chain recombines TRBV25-1 with TRBJ1-2, with 10 bases fitting TRBD1. The germline V gene encodes CDR1 MGHDK and CDR2 SYGVNS. This CDR3 comprises 14 residues. J was trimmed by 8 bases and V by 2 bases; bases with no gene match: 5. The CDR3 bases are TGTGCCAGCAGTGAAACGACAGGGGGCCGAGGCTACACCTTC. Translation: CASSETTGGRGYTF.

This clonotype has a count of ten or more. V is TRBV20-1 and J is TRBJ2-5; 8 nucleotides align to TRBD1. From germline, CDR1 is DFQATT and CDR2 SNEGSKA (reference sequence). The CDR3 sequence is 12 residues long. Germline trimming cut 8 bases from V and 1 base from J; bases unmatched to any gene: 3. The CDR3 nucleotides are TGCAGTATAGGACAGGGCCAAGAGACCCAGTACTTC. Its protein product is CSIGQGQETQYF.

There are many counts of this clonotype. The rearrangement uses TRBV19 and TRBJ2-3; D gene uncertain. Between the trimmed V and J ends, which lost 6 bases and 1 base, there was a span of 8 bases. CDR1 is LNHDA, CDR2 SQIVND, per germline (reference sequence). The CDR3 sequence is 13 residues long. The DNA of the CDR3 is TGTGCCAGTAGCCGCAGTGGCACAGATACGCAGTATTTT. As protein: CASSRSGTDTQYF.

In regard to this clonotype: A read error is possible here, since a much larger clone lies one base away. V gene TRBV18 combines with J gene TRBJ2-3, with 7 positions matching TRBD2. V shed 3 bases, J shed 2 bases, and the junction held 8 bases outside the gene matches. The CDR3 is 16 amino acids. Germline V CDR1 and CDR2: KGHSH, LQKENI. In DNA, the CDR3 is TGTGCCAGCTCACCGGGAATAGCGGGTTACACAGATACGCAGTATTTT. It is translated as CASSPGIAGYTDTQYF.

In its sample, this clonotype was seen many times. The rearrangement links TRBV20-1 to TRBJ2-1, with D maybe TRBD2 (7 bases). Germline CDR1 and CDR2: DFQATT and SNEGSKA (reference sequence). CDR3 length: 12 residues. Trimming removed 3 bases at V and 8 bases at J, with 11 bases between. CDR3 residues: CSASGGGYEQFF. CDR3 sequence (DNA): TGCAGTGCTAGTGGCGGGGGCTATGAGCAGTTCTTC.